This T cell receptor (beta chain) was documented in a study of OX40 agonist ivuxolimab in advanced cancers. The wider study: Dosing consisted of intravenous ivuxolimab at 0.01 to 10 mg/kg every 2 weeks.

This CDR3 has 13 residues. CDR1 is WSHSY, CDR2 SAAADI, per germline. The trim removed 10 bases at V and 7 bases at J, leaving 10 bases unmatched. TCRdb's copy holds only in-frame clones and misses some; the assay was immunoSEQ multiplex PCR. The sample shows 70,000 or so clones, approximately 90% of them seen only once. This chain uses TRBV10-2 with TRBJ2-7, with TRBD1 matching over 10 bases. The material sequenced was CD4+ or CD8+ T cells sorted from blood, taken in a trial of the OX40 agonist ivuxolimab. This sequence originates from an adult with an advanced solid tumor such as melanoma, head and neck, liver or kidney cancer. CDR3 DNA sequence: TGCGCCACAACCCCTTGGACAGGGGGGGAGCAGTACTTC. It encodes CATTPWTGGEQYF.